The clone carrying this T cell receptor (beta chain) was counted a single time. The antigen is not known. In the PCR, 60 Vbeta and 13 Jbeta primers were used. Using immunoSEQ multiplex PCR, the repertoire was profiled, and TCRdb retains in-frame clones only, with some absent. This repertoire shows roughly 180,000 clones, around 76% found once; its top ten account for approximately 1.5%. This record belongs to a study of cytomegalovirus exposure and HLA in healthy donors. Whole-study results and caveats: CMV serostatus was the sole immune exposure data available. The classifier reportedly diagnosed cytomegalovirus status with high specificity and sensitivity.

Germline CDR1 is ENHRY and CDR2 is SYGVKD. The CDR3 runs 12 residues. V lost 4 bases and J 5 bases, leaving 9 bases between the germline ends. The J gene is TRBJ2-7, the V gene TRBV10-3, with D possibly TRBD1 on 6 matching bases. Material: PBMCs. This receptor was obtained from a middle-aged man in good health and CMV-seronegative. CDR3 protein: CAISAGDNEQYF. For the CDR3, the DNA is TGTGCCATCAGTGCCGGGGACAACGAGCAGTACTTC.